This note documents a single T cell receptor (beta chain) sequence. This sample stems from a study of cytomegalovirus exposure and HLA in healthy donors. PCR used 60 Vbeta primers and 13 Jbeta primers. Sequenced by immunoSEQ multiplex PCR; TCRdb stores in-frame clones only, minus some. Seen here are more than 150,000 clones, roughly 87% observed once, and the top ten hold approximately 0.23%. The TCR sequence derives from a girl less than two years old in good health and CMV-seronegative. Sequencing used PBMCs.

CDR3 DNA: TGTGCCATCAGTGGGGGGGAAGAGCAGTACTTC. It encodes CAISGGEEQYF. The chain employs TRBV10-3 and TRBJ2-7; D might be TRBD2 (6 bases). Germline loops: CDR1 ENHRY, CDR2 SYGVKD. V lost 4 bases, J lost 7 bases, and 8 bases lay in between. This CDR3 spans 11 amino acids.